Only a few counts were recorded for the clone carrying this T cell receptor (beta chain). The entry originates in a study of blood T cell repertoires in COVID-19. Background on the study: Samples taken during acute and convalescent COVID-19 were collected in the United States, Italy and Spain. PBMCs, B-cell-depleted T cells, or T cells were the source of the cDNA or gDNA that made up the material.

In germline, CDR1 is MNHEY, CDR2 SVGAGI. The CDR3 is made up of 14 amino acids. The V segment lost 2 bases and the J segment 5 bases; nucleotides outside the gene matches: 5. How the authors handled the data: Amplification of reference gene primers provided the estimated nucleated cell counts. Produced via immunoSEQ multiplex PCR; TCRdb's table is partial and in-frame only. The V and J calls and clone size come from that table; D and trimming were worked out from the DNA. Of about 140,000 clones listed, around 85% are singletons. This clonotype was sampled from a man aged 45-65 years with acute or convalescent COVID-19. Material for sequencing was peripheral blood. V gene TRBV6-5 combines with J gene TRBJ1-1; 7 bases map to TRBD1. DNA of the CDR3: TGTGCCAGCAGTTACCGAACAGGGGATACTGAAGCTTTCTTT. This encodes CASSYRTGDTEAFF.